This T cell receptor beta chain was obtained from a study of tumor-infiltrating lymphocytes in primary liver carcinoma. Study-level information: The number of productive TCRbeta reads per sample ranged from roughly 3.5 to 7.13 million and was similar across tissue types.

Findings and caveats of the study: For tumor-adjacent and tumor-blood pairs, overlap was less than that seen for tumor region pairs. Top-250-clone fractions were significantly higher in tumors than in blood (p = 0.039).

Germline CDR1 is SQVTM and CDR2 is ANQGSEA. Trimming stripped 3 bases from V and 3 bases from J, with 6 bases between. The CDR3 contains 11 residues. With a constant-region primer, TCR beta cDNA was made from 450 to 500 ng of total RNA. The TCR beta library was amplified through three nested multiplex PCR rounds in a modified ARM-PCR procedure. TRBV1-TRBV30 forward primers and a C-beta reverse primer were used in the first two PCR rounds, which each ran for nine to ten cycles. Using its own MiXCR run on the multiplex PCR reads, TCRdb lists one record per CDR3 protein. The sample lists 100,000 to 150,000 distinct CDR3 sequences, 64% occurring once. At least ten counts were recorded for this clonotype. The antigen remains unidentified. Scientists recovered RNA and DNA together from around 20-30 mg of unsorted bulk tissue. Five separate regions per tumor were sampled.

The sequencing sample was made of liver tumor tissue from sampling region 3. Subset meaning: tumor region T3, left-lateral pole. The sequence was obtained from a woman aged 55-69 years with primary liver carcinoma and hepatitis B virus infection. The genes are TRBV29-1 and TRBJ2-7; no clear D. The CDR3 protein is CSVDDGYEQYF. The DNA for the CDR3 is TGCAGCGTTGACGACGGCTACGAGCAGTACTTC.